This entry concerns a single T cell receptor beta chain. The data belong to a study of blood T cell repertoires in COVID-19. How the authors handled the data: Estimation of nucleated cell counts was performed using reference gene primer amplification. Assay used: immunoSEQ multiplex PCR; TCRdb lists only in-frame clones, some missing. V, J and clone size reflect that table, while D and trimming were determined from the DNA. The sample lists 200,000 to 300,000 clones; around 85% were seen once. Trimming removed 4 bases from V and 3 bases from J, with 11 bases in between. The CDR3 contains 15 residues. Germline assignment: CDR1 SGDLS and CDR2 YYNGEE.

V usage is TRBV9 and J usage is TRBJ1-6; D might be TRBD1 (5 bases). Sequenced input: peripheral blood. The clonotype comes from an elderly woman with acute or convalescent COVID-19. The CDR3 DNA reads as TGTGCCAGCAGCCTCCGGGGGGACTATAATTCACCCCTCCACTTT. Translation gives CASSLRGDYNSPLHF.